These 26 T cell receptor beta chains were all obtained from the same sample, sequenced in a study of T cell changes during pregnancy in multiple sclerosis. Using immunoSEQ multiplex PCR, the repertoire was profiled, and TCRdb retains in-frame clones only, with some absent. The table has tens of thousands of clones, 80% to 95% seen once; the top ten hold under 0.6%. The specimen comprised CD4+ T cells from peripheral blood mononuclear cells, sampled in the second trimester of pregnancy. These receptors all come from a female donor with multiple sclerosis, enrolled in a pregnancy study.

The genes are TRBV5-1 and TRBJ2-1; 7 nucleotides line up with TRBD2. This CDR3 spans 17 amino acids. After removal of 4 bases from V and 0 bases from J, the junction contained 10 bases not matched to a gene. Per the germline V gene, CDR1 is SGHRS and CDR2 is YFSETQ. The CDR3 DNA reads TGCGCCAGCAGCGTCGCAAGCGGGGTGAGCTCCTACAATGAGCAGTTCTTC. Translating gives CASSVASGVSSYNEQFF.

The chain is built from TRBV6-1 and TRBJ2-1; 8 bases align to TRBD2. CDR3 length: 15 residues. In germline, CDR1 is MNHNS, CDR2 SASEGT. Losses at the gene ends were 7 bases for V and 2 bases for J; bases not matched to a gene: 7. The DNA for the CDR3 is TGTGCCAGCACCCGTAGCGGGACCACCTACAATGAGCAGTTCTTC. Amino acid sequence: CASTRSGTTYNEQFF.

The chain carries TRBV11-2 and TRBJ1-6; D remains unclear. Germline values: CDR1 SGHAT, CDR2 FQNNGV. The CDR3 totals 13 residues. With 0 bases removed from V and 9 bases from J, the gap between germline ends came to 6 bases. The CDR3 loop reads CASSLEAGSPLHF. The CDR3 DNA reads TGTGCCAGCAGCTTAGAAGCAGGTTCACCCCTCCACTTT. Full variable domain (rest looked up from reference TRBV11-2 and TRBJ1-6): EAGVAQSPRYKIIEKRQSVAFWCNPISGHATLYWYQQILGQGPKLLIQFQNNGVVDDSQLPKDRFSAERLKGVDSTLKIQPAKLEDSAVYLCASSLEAGSPLHFGNGTRLTVT.

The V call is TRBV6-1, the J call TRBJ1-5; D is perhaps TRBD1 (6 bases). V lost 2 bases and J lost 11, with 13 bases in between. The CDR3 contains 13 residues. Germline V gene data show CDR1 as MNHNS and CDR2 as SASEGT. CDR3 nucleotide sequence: TGTGCCAGCAGTGAATTAGGGGGTGAGACCCAGCATTTT. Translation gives CASSELGGETQHF.

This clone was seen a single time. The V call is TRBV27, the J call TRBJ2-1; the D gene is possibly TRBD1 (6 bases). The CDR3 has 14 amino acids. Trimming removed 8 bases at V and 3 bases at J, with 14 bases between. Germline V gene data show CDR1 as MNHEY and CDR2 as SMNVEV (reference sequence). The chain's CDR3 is CASGRGGHYNEQFF. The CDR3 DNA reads TGTGCCAGCGGACGAGGGGGACACTACAATGAGCAGTTCTTC.

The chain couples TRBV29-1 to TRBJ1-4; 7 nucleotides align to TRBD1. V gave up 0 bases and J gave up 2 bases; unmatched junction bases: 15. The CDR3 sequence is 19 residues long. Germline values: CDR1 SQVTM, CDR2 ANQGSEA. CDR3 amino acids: CSVEDGGGGQSHTNEKLFF. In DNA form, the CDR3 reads TGCAGCGTTGAAGACGGAGGAGGGGGCCAATCCCATACTAATGAAAAACTGTTTTTT.

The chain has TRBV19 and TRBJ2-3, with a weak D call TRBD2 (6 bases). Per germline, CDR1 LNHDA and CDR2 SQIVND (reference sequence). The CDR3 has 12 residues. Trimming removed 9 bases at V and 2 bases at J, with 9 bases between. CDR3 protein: CASAGYTDTQYF. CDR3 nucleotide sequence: TGTGCCAGCGCGGGGTACACAGATACGCAGTATTTT.

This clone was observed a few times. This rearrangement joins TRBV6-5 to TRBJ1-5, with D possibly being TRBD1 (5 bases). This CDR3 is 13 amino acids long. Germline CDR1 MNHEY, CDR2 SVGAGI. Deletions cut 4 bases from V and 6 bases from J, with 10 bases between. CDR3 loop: CASSLDSRQPQHF. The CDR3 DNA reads TGTGCCAGCAGTTTAGACAGTCGTCAGCCCCAGCATTTT.

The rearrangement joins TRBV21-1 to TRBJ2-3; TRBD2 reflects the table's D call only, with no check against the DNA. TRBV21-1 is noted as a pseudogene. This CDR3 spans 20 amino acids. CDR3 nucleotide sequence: TGTGCCAGCAGCAACCTCGGACTAGCGGAAAGAAACTCTCGCACAGATACGCAGTATTTT. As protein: CASSNLGLAERNSRTDTQYF.

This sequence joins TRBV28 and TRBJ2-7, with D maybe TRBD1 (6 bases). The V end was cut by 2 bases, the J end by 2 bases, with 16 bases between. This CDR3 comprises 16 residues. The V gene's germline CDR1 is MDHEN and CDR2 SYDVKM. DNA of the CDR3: TGTGCCAGCAGTTTAACGGACAGAAAGCCCCCCTACGAGCAGTACTTC. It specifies CASSLTDRKPPYEQYF.

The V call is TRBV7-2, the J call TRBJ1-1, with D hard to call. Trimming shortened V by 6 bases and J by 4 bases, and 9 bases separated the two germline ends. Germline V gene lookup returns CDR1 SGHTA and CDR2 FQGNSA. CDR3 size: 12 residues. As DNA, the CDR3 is TGTGCCAGCAGACAGACACTCACTGAAGCTTTCTTT. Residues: CASRQTLTEAFF.

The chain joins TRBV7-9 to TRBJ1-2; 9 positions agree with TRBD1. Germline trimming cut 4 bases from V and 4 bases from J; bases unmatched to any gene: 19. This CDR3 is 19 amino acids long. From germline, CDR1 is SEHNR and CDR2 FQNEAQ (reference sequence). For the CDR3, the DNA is TGTGCCAGCAGCTCATCGATTTCCGGGACAGGGCGTGAATCCTATGGCTACACCTTC. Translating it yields CASSSSISGTGRESYGYTF.

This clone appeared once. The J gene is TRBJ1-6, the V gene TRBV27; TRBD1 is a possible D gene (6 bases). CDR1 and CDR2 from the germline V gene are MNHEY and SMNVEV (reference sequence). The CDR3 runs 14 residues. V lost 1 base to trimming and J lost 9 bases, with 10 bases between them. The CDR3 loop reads CASSLYQGPSPLHF. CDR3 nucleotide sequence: TGTGCCAGCAGTTTATATCAGGGGCCTTCACCCCTCCACTTT.

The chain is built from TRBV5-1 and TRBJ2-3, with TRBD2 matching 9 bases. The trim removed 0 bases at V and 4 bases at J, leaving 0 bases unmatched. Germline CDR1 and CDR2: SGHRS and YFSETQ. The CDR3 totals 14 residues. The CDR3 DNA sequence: TGCGCCAGCAGCTTGGGGACTAGCGCAGATACGCAGTATTTT. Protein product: CASSLGTSADTQYF.

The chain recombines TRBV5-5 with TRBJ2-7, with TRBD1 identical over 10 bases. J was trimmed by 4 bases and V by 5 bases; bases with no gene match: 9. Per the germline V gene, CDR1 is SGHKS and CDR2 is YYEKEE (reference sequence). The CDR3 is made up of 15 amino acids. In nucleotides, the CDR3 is TGTGCCAGCAGTCCGGCCGGGACAGGGGTGTACGAGCAGTACTTC. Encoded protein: CASSPAGTGVYEQYF.

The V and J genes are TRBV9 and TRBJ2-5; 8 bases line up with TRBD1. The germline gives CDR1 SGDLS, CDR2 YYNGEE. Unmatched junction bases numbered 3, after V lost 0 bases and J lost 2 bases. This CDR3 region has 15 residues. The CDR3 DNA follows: TGTGCCAGCAGCGTAGCAAACAGGGGGCAAGAGACCCAGTACTTC. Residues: CASSVANRGQETQYF. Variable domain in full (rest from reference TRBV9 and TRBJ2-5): DSGVTQTPKHLITATGQRVTLRCSPRSGDLSVYWYQQSLDQGLQFLIQYYNGEERAKGNILERFSAQQFPDLHSELNLSSLELGDSALYFCASSVANRGQETQYFGPGTRLLVL.

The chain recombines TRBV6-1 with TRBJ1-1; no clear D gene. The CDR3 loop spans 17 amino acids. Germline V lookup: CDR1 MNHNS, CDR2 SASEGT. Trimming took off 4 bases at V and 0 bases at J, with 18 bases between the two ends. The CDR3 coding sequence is TGTGCCAGCAGTGGGGTAATCCCGCAGGCGCTGAACACTGAAGCTTTCTTT. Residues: CASSGVIPQALNTEAFF.

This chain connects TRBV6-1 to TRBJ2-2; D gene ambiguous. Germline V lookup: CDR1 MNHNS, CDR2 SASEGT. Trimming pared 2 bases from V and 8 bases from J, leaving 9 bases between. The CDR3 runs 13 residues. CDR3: CASSESQAGELFF. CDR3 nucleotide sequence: TGTGCCAGCAGTGAAAGCCAGGCGGGGGAGCTGTTTTTT.

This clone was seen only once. CDR3 region: CASSYSRGFRTDTQYF. The CDR3 nucleotides are TGTGCCAGCAGTTACTCGAGAGGGTTTCGCACAGATACGCAGTATTTT. The rearrangement uses TRBV6-5 and TRBJ2-3, with D perhaps matching TRBD2 (5 bases). Looked up from germline, CDR1 is MNHEY and CDR2 is SVGAGI. The CDR3 is 16 residues long. V lost 0 bases, J lost 1 base, and 11 bases lay in between.

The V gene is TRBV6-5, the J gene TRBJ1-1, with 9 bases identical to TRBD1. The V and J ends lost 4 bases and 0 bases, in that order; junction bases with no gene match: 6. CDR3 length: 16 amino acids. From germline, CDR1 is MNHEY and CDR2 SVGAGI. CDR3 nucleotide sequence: TGTGCCAGCAGTTCGACAGGGGGGTTAATGAACACTGAAGCTTTCTTT. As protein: CASSSTGGLMNTEAFF.

CDR3 in amino acids: CASSVRLAGSTDTQYF. CDR3 coding DNA: TGTGCCAGCAGCGTCAGACTAGCGGGAAGCACAGATACGCAGTATTTT. This rearrangement joins TRBV11-3 to TRBJ2-3, with 11 positions matching TRBD2. CDR3 length: 16 amino acids. J lost 0 bases, V lost 5 bases, and 4 bases had no gene match. Germline loops: CDR1 SGHNT, CDR2 YENEEA. The full variable domain, completed using reference TRBV11-3 and TRBJ2-3, is EAGVVQSPRYKIIEKKQPVAFWCNPISGHNTLYWYLQNLGQGPELLIRYENEEAVDDSQLPKDRFSAERLKGVDSTLKIQPAELGDSAVYLCASSVRLAGSTDTQYFGPGTRLTVL.

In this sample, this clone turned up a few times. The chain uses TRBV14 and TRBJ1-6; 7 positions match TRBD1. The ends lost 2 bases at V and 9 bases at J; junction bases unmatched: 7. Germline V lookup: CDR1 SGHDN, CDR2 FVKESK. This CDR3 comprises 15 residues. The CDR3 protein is CASSQLTGWSSPLHF. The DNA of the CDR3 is TGTGCCAGCAGCCAACTGACAGGGTGGAGTTCACCCCTCCACTTT.

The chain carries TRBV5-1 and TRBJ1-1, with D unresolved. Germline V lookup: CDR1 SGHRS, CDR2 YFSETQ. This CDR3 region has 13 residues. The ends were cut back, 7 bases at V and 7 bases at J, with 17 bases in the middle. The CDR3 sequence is CASGPEGRSEAFF. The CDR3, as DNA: TGCGCCAGCGGCCCGGAGGGCAGGAGTGAAGCTTTCTTT. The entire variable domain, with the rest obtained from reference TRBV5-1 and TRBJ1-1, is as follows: KAGVTQTPRYLIKTRGQQVTLSCSPISGHRSVSWYQQTPGQGLQFLFEYFSETQRNKGNFPGRFSGRQFSNSRSEMNVSTLELGDSALYLCASGPEGRSEAFFGQGTRLTVV.

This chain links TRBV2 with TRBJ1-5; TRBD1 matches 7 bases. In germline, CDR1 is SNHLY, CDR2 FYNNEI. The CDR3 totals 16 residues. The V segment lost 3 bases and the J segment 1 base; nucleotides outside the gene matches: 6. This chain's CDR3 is CASSDRVGGSNQPQHF. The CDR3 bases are TGTGCCAGCAGTGATCGTGTAGGGGGCAGCAATCAGCCCCAGCATTTT. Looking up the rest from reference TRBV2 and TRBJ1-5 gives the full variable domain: EPEVTQTPSHQVTQMGQEVILRCVPISNHLYFYWYRQILGQKVEFLVSFYNNEISEKSEIFDDQFSVERPDGSNFTLKIRSTKLEDSAMYFCASSDRVGGSNQPQHFGDGTRLSIL.

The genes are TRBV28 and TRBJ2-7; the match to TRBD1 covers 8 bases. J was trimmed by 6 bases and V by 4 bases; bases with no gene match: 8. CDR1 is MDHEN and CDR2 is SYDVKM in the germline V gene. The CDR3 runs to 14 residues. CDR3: CASSYWTGMGEQYF. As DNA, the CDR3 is TGTGCCAGCAGTTACTGGACAGGGATGGGCGAGCAGTACTTC.

This CDR3 is CASGELAGAYEQYF. CDR3 nucleotides: TGTGCCAGCGGAGAACTAGCGGGAGCCTACGAGCAGTACTTC. The chain uses TRBV18 and TRBJ2-7; 11 bases are shared with TRBD2. This CDR3 region has 14 residues. With 8 bases clipped from V and 2 bases from J, the junction kept 5 bases outside the gene matches. CDR1 is KGHSH, CDR2 LQKENI, per germline.